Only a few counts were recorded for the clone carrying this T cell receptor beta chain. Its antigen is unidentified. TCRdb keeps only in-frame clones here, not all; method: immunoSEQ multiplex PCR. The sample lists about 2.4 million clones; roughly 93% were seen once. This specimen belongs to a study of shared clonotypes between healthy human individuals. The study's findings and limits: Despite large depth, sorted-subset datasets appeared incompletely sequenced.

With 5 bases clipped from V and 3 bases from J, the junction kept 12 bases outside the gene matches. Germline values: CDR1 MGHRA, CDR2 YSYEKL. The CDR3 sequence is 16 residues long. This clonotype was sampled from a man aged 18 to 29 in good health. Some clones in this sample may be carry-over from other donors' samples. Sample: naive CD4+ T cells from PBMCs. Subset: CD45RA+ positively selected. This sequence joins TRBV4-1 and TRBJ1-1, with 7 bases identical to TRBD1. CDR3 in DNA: TGCGCCAGCAGCGGACATCGAGGGGGCTATTACACTGAAGCTTTCTTT. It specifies CASSGHRGGYYTEAFF.